These 14 T cell receptor beta chains were all obtained from the same sample, sequenced in a study of blood T cell repertoires in COVID-19. The protocol was immunoSEQ multiplex PCR, while the TCRdb copy is restricted to in-frame clones and leaves out a portion. This sample yields around 100,000 clones, of which roughly 80% are seen a single time; 12% belongs to the top ten. Material: peripheral blood. These receptors came from a human donor in a cohort sampled during active COVID-19.

The rearrangement joins TRBV9 to TRBJ1-2; D is possibly TRBD1 (5 bases). Trimming stripped 4 bases from V and 5 bases from J, with 18 bases between. The CDR3 consists of 15 residues. Per germline, CDR1 SGDLS and CDR2 YYNGEE. In nucleotides, the CDR3 is TGTGCCAGCAGCCCCGGTTGGGGGGAGACTTATGGCTACACCTTC. Translated, it gives CASSPGWGETYGYTF. The whole variable domain, remainder taken from reference TRBV9 and TRBJ1-2, is DSGVTQTPKHLITATGQRVTLRCSPRSGDLSVYWYQQSLDQGLQFLIQYYNGEERAKGNILERFSAQQFPDLHSELNLSSLELGDSALYFCASSPGWGETYGYTFGSGTRLTVV.

The CDR3 nucleotides read TGTGCCAGCAGCTCTATCGGGGGTTCGCGAGGCTACACCTTC. Encoded protein: CASSSIGGSRGYTF. The chain is built from TRBV7-2 and TRBJ1-2; possibly TRBD1 for D (5 bases). The CDR3 contains 14 residues. Germline values: CDR1 SGHTA, CDR2 FQGNSA. Trimming cost V 4 bases and J 8 bases, with 17 bases left between them.

The V gene is TRBV5-4, the J gene TRBJ1-2; 8 nucleotides line up with TRBD1. Per the germline V gene, CDR1 is SGHNT and CDR2 is YYREEE (reference sequence). This CDR3 region has 14 residues. V was clipped by 4 bases and J by 6 bases; unmatched bases: 8. For the CDR3, the DNA is TGTGCCAGCAGCCAGGACAGGGTACCGCATGGCTACACCTTC. Translating gives CASSQDRVPHGYTF.

V usage is TRBV15 and J usage is TRBJ2-7; TRBD2 aligns across 8 bases. This CDR3 spans 15 amino acids. CDR1 is LNHNV and CDR2 is YYDKDF in the germline V gene (reference sequence). With V trimmed by 0 bases and J by 1 base, 2 bases remained unmatched. In DNA form, the CDR3 reads TGTGCCACCAGCAGAGAGTCTAGCGGGTCCTACGAGCAGTACTTC. Protein: CATSRESSGSYEQYF.

This clone was found a few times. The V gene is TRBV4-2, the J gene TRBJ2-2; weak D call: TRBD2 (6 bases). Germline CDR1 is LGHNA and CDR2 is YNFKEQ. V was pared by 3 bases and J by 6 bases, with 11 bases between. CDR3 length equals 14 residues. The CDR3 loop reads CASSQARLAGELFF. The CDR3 nucleotides read TGTGCCAGCAGCCAGGCCAGACTAGCCGGGGAGCTGTTTTTT.

This sequence joins TRBV4-1 and TRBJ2-7; 8 bases line up with TRBD1. J lost 6 bases, V lost 0 bases, and 10 bases had no gene match. The CDR3 has 16 residues. CDR1 MGHRA and CDR2 YSYEKL come from the germline V gene. The CDR3 reads CASSQDAGQGNSEQYF. The CDR3 bases are TGCGCCAGCAGCCAAGATGCAGGACAGGGAAACAGCGAGCAGTACTTC.

The rearrangement joins TRBV5-5 to TRBJ1-1, with 7 bases that match TRBD1. Germline V CDR1 and CDR2: SGHKS, YYEKEE (reference sequence). The CDR3 loop spans 17 amino acids. J gave up 0 bases and V 2 bases, and 10 bases lay outside the gene matches. The DNA of the CDR3 is TGTGCCAGCAGCTTTTCCGGGACAGCCCTTATGAACACTGAAGCTTTCTTT. The encoded protein is CASSFSGTALMNTEAFF.

The J gene is TRBJ1-3, the V gene TRBV5-4; the match to TRBD1 covers 12 bases. V was clipped by 0 bases and J by 0 bases; unmatched bases: 7. The CDR3 contains 19 residues. Germline CDR1 reads SGHNT; CDR2 reads YYREEE (reference sequence). CDR3 bases: TGTGCCAGCAGCTTGGCCCGCGGGACAGGGGGCTACTCTGGAAACACCATATATTTT. This codes for CASSLARGTGGYSGNTIYF. The full variable domain, completed using reference TRBV5-4 and TRBJ1-3, is ETGVTQSPTHLIKTRGQQVTLRCSSQSGHNTVSWYQQALGQGPQFIFQYYREEENGRGNFPPRFSGLQFPNYSSELNVNALELDDSALYLCASSLARGTGGYSGNTIYFGEGSWLTVV.

This chain's CDR3 is CASSPGDSNTEAFF. DNA for the CDR3: TGCGCCAGCAGCCCCGGGGACTCGAACACTGAAGCTTTCTTT. This rearrangement joins TRBV4-3 to TRBJ1-1; possible D gene TRBD1, 5 bases. V was shortened by 4 bases and J by 1 base, with 10 bases between the two germline ends. CDR3 size: 14 residues. Germline CDR1 reads LGHNA; CDR2 reads YSLEER.

The V gene is TRBV7-2, the J gene TRBJ1-1, with D possibly matching TRBD1 (6 bases). Germline loops: CDR1 SGHTA, CDR2 FQGNSA. The V gene lost 3 bases and the J gene lost 4 bases, with 9 bases spanning the gap. The CDR3 length is 13 residues. The CDR3 sequence: CASSFPGATEAFF. The CDR3 nucleotides read TGTGCCAGCAGCTTCCCAGGGGCCACTGAAGCTTTCTTT.

V is TRBV6-2 or TRBV6-3 and J is TRBJ1-5; perhaps TRBD1 as D (6 bases). The CDR3 is made up of 16 amino acids. Trimming removed 0 bases at V and 10 bases at J, with 19 bases between. Germline CDR1 and CDR2: MNHEY and SVGEGT. This CDR3 reads CASSYSAGGGTLPQHF. The CDR3 nucleotides read TGTGCCAGCAGTTACTCGGCCGGGGGGGGCACGTTACCCCAGCATTTT.

V and J are TRBV14 and TRBJ2-1, with D perhaps TRBD1 (6 bases). CDR1 is SGHDN and CDR2 is FVKESK in the germline V gene. Trimming left V 4 bases short and J 7 bases short, with 8 bases between. The CDR3 is 12 amino acids. The CDR3 here is CASSRTGNEQFF. CDR3 bases: TGTGCCAGCAGCCGAACAGGGAATGAGCAGTTCTTC.

Only one count was recorded for this clone. J is TRBJ2-5 and V is TRBV5-4; 10 bases are shared with TRBD2. The V gene end was trimmed by 4 bases and the J gene end by 5 bases; junction bases not matched to a gene: 11. Germline lookup yields CDR1 SGHNT and CDR2 YYREEE (reference sequence). CDR3 size: 16 residues. The CDR3 loop is CASSGFGAGGSETQYF. CDR3 nucleotide sequence: TGTGCCAGCAGCGGGTTCGGAGCGGGGGGGTCGGAGACCCAGTACTTC.

This sequence joins TRBV2 and TRBJ2-5, with D possibly matching TRBD2 (5 bases). The V end was cut by 6 bases, the J end by 5 bases, with 10 bases between. From germline, CDR1 is SNHLY and CDR2 FYNNEI. The CDR3 sequence is 12 residues long. The CDR3 protein is CASRGLRETQYF. DNA of the CDR3: TGTGCCAGCAGAGGACTCCGGGAGACCCAGTACTTC.